This is a list of T cell receptor beta chains from one sample in a study of blood T cell repertoires in COVID-19. Measured with immunoSEQ multiplex PCR; TCRdb has only the in-frame clones, and not every one. Among tens of thousands of clones listed, 82% were seen once. Sequencing was carried out using peripheral blood. The receptors here all came from an elderly woman with acute or convalescent COVID-19. The CDR3 runs from the conserved cysteine through the conserved F or W. The D gene is left open where the match is weak. Expanded clones are given a class, and other clones once, few, many or no size at all.

J: TRBJ2-3; V: TRBV10-3; D: TRBD2; size: NA; DNA: TGTGCCATCGGCGAATCCTTACTAGCGGGGGGGCGGGATACGCAGTATTTT; CDR3: CAIGESLLAGGRDTQYF
J: TRBJ1-5; V: TRBV19; D: TRBD1; size: NA; DNA: TGTGCCAGTACCGCGGGACAGGGTCAGCCCCAGCATTTT; CDR3: CASTAGQGQPQHF
J: TRBJ2-3; V: TRBV11-3; D: TRBD1; size: NA; DNA: TGTGCCAGCAGCTTGGGACAGTCGGGTACAGATACGCAGTATTTT; CDR3: CASSLGQSGTDTQYF
J: TRBJ2-3; V: TRBV9; D: TRBD2; size: NA; DNA: TGTGCCAGCAGTTCAAAGCTAGCGGGGGGAGGCCCTAGCACAGATACGCAGTATTTT; CDR3: CASSSKLAGGGPSTDTQYF
J: TRBJ2-3; V: TRBV11-3; D: TRBD2; size: NA; DNA: TGTGCCAGCAGCCGGGGGGAGACAGATACGCAGTATTTT; CDR3: CASSRGETDTQYF
J: TRBJ1-2; V: TRBV10-3; D: TRBD1; size: NA; DNA: TGTGCCATCAGTGGTGGACAGGGTTTGGACTATGGCTACACCTTC; CDR3: CAISGGQGLDYGYTF
J: TRBJ1-6; V: TRBV12-3/TRBV12-4; D: TRBD1; size: NA; DNA: TGTGCCAGCAGACGACAGGGCGGGTCACCCCTCCACTTT; CDR3: CASRRQGGSPLHF
J: TRBJ2-2; V: TRBV3-1/TRBV3-2; D: TRBD2; size: NA; DNA: TGTGCCAGCAGTCTAGCGGGAGGGCAGGGCACCGGGGAGCTGTTTTTT; CDR3: CASSLAGGQGTGELFF
J: TRBJ1-1; V: TRBV2; D: NA; size: NA; DNA: TGTGCCGGGCTGATAGGGGGAAACACTGAAGCTTTCTTT; CDR3: CAGLIGGNTEAFF
J: TRBJ1-2; V: TRBV5-4; D: NA; size: few; DNA: TGTGCCAGCAGCTTGGGGCCGGGAGGCTATGGCTACACCTTC; CDR3: CASSLGPGGYGYTF
J: TRBJ2-2; V: TRBV6-6; D: TRBD1; size: NA; DNA: TGTGCCAGCAGTTACCCGGACAGGGCCAACACCGGGGAGCTGTTTTTT; CDR3: CASSYPDRANTGELFF
J: TRBJ2-1; V: TRBV5-1; D: TRBD2; size: once; DNA: TGCGCCAGCAGCTTCGGGCTAGCGGGGACTAATGAGCAGTTCTTC; CDR3: CASSFGLAGTNEQFF
J: TRBJ2-2; V: TRBV5-1; D: TRBD2; size: NA; DNA: TGCGCCAGCAGCTTGGCCGCGACTAGCGCGAACACCGGGGAGCTGTTTTTT; CDR3: CASSLAATSANTGELFF
J: TRBJ2-2; V: TRBV10-3; D: TRBD1; size: NA; DNA: TGTGCCATCAGTGAGTCGACCAGGGGGCTTGGAAACACCGGGGAGCTGTTTTTT; CDR3: CAISESTRGLGNTGELFF
J: TRBJ2-5; V: TRBV19; D: TRBD2; size: NA; DNA: TGTGCCAGTAGTTCGACTAGCGGGGGAGAGACCCAGTACTTC; CDR3: CASSSTSGGETQYF
J: TRBJ1-1; V: TRBV4-1; D: TRBD1; size: NA; DNA: TGCGCCAGCAGCCCCGACAGGGGGGCTAACACTGAAGCTTTCTTT; CDR3: CASSPDRGANTEAFF
J: TRBJ2-3; V: TRBV5-1; D: NA; size: NA; DNA: TGCGCCAGCGGCCCTATGGGCGGCACAGATACGCAGTATTTT; CDR3: CASGPMGGTDTQYF
J: TRBJ2-3; V: TRBV5-1; D: NA; size: NA; DNA: TGCGCCAGCAGCTTGGCCTTGAGCGGCTATCAGACAGATACGCAGTATTTT; CDR3: CASSLALSGYQTDTQYF
J: TRBJ1-5; V: TRBV19; D: TRBD1; size: NA; DNA: TGTGCCGGATGGGCGGGACAGCAGCCCCAGCATTTT; CDR3: CAGWAGQQPQHF
J: TRBJ2-7; V: TRBV6-5; D: TRBD1; size: few; DNA: TGTGCCGGCGGGACAGGGGGCTACCACGAGCAGTACTTC; CDR3: CAGGTGGYHEQYF
J: TRBJ2-3; V: TRBV5-1; D: TRBD1; size: once; DNA: TGCGCCAGCAGCTTGGCCGGACAGGGGGCTTCAGATACGCAGTATTTT; CDR3: CASSLAGQGASDTQYF
J: TRBJ2-7; V: TRBV9; D: TRBD1; size: NA; DNA: TGTGCCAGCAGCGCCGGACAGGGACAAACCTACGAGCAGTACTTC; CDR3: CASSAGQGQTYEQYF
J: TRBJ1-1; V: TRBV20-1; D: NA; size: NA; DNA: TGCAGTGCTAGTGTGGGGAGCACTGAAGCTTTCTTT; CDR3: CSASVGSTEAFF
J: TRBJ1-5; V: TRBV11-2; D: NA; size: NA; DNA: TGTGCCAGCAGAAACCAGGGGACGGGACAGCCCCAGCATTTT; CDR3: CASRNQGTGQPQHF
J: TRBJ2-4; V: TRBV14; D: NA; size: NA; DNA: TGTGCCAGCAGCCTCTTGCCCCCGGGGATAGCCAAAAACATTCAGTACTTC; CDR3: CASSLLPPGIAKNIQYF
J: TRBJ2-6; V: TRBV6-5; D: NA; size: few; DNA: TGTGCCAGCAATTTGGACAACTCTGGGGCCAACGTCCTGACTTTC; CDR3: CASNLDNSGANVLTF
J: TRBJ2-2; V: TRBV11-3; D: TRBD2; size: NA; DNA: TGTGCCAGCAGCACCACCGGGGGGTGGGCCGGGGAGCTGTTTTTT; CDR3: CASSTTGGWAGELFF
J: TRBJ1-5; V: TRBV20-1; D: NA; size: few; DNA: TGCAGTGCTAGTCTCTGGTCCAAAGTTGAGCAGCCCCAGCATTTT; CDR3: CSASLWSKVEQPQHF
J: TRBJ1-5; V: TRBV2; D: NA; size: once; DNA: TGTGCCAGCAGATCGGACGGGGATCAGCCCCAGCATTTT; CDR3: CASRSDGDQPQHF
J: TRBJ2-7; V: TRBV7-2; D: NA; size: NA; DNA: TGTGCCAGCAGCTTAATGGTAGCGGAGATCTACGAGCAGTACTTC; CDR3: CASSLMVAEIYEQYF
J: TRBJ1-2; V: TRBV2; D: NA; size: NA; DNA: TGTGCCAGCAGTGAAGCGCGGGTGACAGGTACATACTATGGCTACACCTTC; CDR3: CASSEARVTGTYYGYTF
J: TRBJ2-7; V: TRBV7-6; D: NA; size: NA; DNA: TGTGCCAGCAGCTTAGCGAGGTCAGGGCTCGAGCAGTACTTC; CDR3: CASSLARSGLEQYF
J: TRBJ1-4; V: TRBV28; D: NA; size: once; DNA: TGTGCCAGCATAGCAAGCCGGGGGGAAAAACTGTTTTTT; CDR3: CASIASRGEKLFF
J: TRBJ1-1; V: TRBV3-1/TRBV3-2; D: TRBD1; size: few; DNA: TGTGCCAGCAGCCAAGGTCAGGGGGGCACTGAAGCTTTCTTT; CDR3: CASSQGQGGTEAFF
J: TRBJ2-2; V: TRBV5-1; D: TRBD1; size: once; DNA: TGCGCCAGCAGCTTGGTGTTTGGACAGGGAAGGAACACCGGGGAGCTGTTTTTT; CDR3: CASSLVFGQGRNTGELFF
J: TRBJ2-7; V: TRBV3-1/TRBV3-2; D: NA; size: NA; DNA: TGTGCCAGCAGCCAAGGGGGGCTCGAGCAGTACTTC; CDR3: CASSQGGLEQYF
J: TRBJ2-5; V: TRBV25-1; D: TRBD2; size: once; DNA: TGTGCCAGCAGTCACCGGGAGGCCCAAGAGACCCAGTACTTC; CDR3: CASSHREAQETQYF
J: TRBJ1-2; V: TRBV9; D: NA; size: NA; DNA: TGTGCCAGCAGCGCAGAGGTCGCCAGGGGCTATGGCTACACCTTC; CDR3: CASSAEVARGYGYTF
J: TRBJ1-3; V: TRBV24-1; D: TRBD1; size: NA; DNA: TGTGCCACCAGTGCCCCCCGGACAGGGCCACCTGGAAACACCATATATTTT; CDR3: CATSAPRTGPPGNTIYF
J: TRBJ2-3; V: TRBV3-1/TRBV3-2; D: TRBD2; size: NA; DNA: TGTGCCAGCAGCCAACAGGGACTAGCGGTCGCAAATACGCAGTATTTT; CDR3: CASSQQGLAVANTQYF